The 3 T cell receptor beta chains below all came from one sample that was sequenced in a study of T-cell memory formation after mild COVID-19. TCRdb reprocessed the 5' RACE reads via MiXCR and lists one record per CDR3 protein. The sample consists of around 450,000 distinct CDR3 sequences, 20% of them appearing once. The source material was PBMCs or a T cell subset sorted from them (not recorded which). All receptors derive from an adult woman who had mild COVID-19 (a few samples of this study predate the infection). Cell type and time point are not known.

V is TRBV27 and J is TRBJ1-6; D unclear. Germline V gives CDR1 MNHEY, CDR2 SMNVEV (reference sequence). V was pared by 4 bases and J by 13 bases, with 14 bases between. The CDR3 has 13 residues. The CDR3 DNA reads TGTGCCAGCAGTTGGTCCGGGAGGGAGCCCCTCCACTTT. This gives the protein CASSWSGREPLHF.

V and J are TRBV9 and TRBJ2-7; 9 bases fit TRBD1. The CDR3 is 14 amino acids. V trimming: 3 bases; J trimming: 4 bases; junction bases outside the gene matches: 5. Germline-derived CDR1 and CDR2 are SGDLS and YYNGEE. Here the CDR3 DNA reads TGTGCCAGCAGCGGGACAGGGGAGGGTTACGAGCAGTACTTC. Its protein is CASSGTGEGYEQYF.

This clonotype was counted only a few times. The rearrangement uses TRBV29-1 and TRBJ1-2; TRBD1 agrees at 10 bases. The CDR3 is 13 residues long. After removal of 7 bases from V and 8 bases from J, the junction contained 10 bases not matched to a gene. Germline V CDR1 and CDR2: SQVTM, ANQGSEA. The CDR3, as DNA: TGCAGCGCCCTGACAGGGGGCAAAGAGGGCTACACCTTC. This translates into CSALTGGKEGYTF.